A selection of T cell receptor beta chains follows, all from one sample in a study of blood T cells in healthy people across ages. TCRdb re-called the 5' RACE reads through MiXCR, storing one row per CDR3 protein. The sample comprises a few hundred thousand distinct CDR3 sequences, roughly half of which are singletons, and around 50% rests with the top ten. The sample taken for sequencing was blood. The receptors shown here come from a man aged 60-69 years in good health. CDR3s include the opening cysteine and the closing phenylalanine or tryptophan. A D gene is named only where the DNA matches it firmly. Clone size appears in some rows only: once, few, many, or a class for an expanded clone.

V gene,CDR3 length,D gene,J gene,clone size,CDR3 DNA,CDR3 protein
TRBV2,16,NA,TRBJ1-2,NA,TGTGCCAGCAGTCGCGAAAGGGGGGGAGATGCCTATGGCTACACCTTC,CASSRERGGDAYGYTF
TRBV2,15,TRBD1,TRBJ1-1,NA,TGTGCCAGCAGGAGGAGAGGGGGCGTAGACACTGAAGCTTTCTTT,CASRRRGGVDTEAFF
TRBV6-2/TRBV6-3,13,NA,TRBJ2-7,NA,TGTGCCAGCAGTTATGGCTTTTCCTACGAGCAGTACTTC,CASSYGFSYEQYF
TRBV7-2,14,NA,TRBJ1-2,many,TGTGCCAGCAGCTTAGATGGAGGGTCCTATGGCTACACCTTC,CASSLDGGSYGYTF
TRBV3-1,13,NA,TRBJ2-1,NA,TGTGCCAGCAGCCAAAGGAGCAAAAATGAGCAGTTCTTC,CASSQRSKNEQFF
TRBV20-1,15,NA,TRBJ2-3,NA,TGCAGTGCTAGTCGTCGGGGCGTTAGCACAGATACGCAGTATTTT,CSASRRGVSTDTQYF
TRBV7-2,12,NA,TRBJ2-7,few,TGTGCCAGCAGCTTCGAGCCGGAAGAGCAGTACTTC,CASSFEPEEQYF
TRBV20-1,14,TRBD1,TRBJ1-5,many,TGCAGTGCTAATGACAGGGGTGAAAGTCAGCCCCAGCATTTT,CSANDRGESQPQHF
TRBV7-2,16,NA,TRBJ2-3,NA,TGTGCCAGCAGCATGTTTTCGGGAGTTTCGGCAGATACGCAGTATTTT,CASSMFSGVSADTQYF
TRBV10-3,15,TRBD1,TRBJ1-5,once,TGTGCCATCAGCTTGGGACAGGAGAGCAATCAGCCCCAGCATTTT,CAISLGQESNQPQHF
TRBV3-1,15,NA,TRBJ2-5,few,TGTGCCAGCAGCCAAGTTCGAGGAGGGAGGGAGACCCAGTACTTC,CASSQVRGGRETQYF
TRBV7-2,15,TRBD1,TRBJ2-7,few,TGTGCCAGCAGCTTAGCCAGGACAGGGTTTAACGAGCAGTACTTC,CASSLARTGFNEQYF
TRBV18,14,NA,TRBJ1-2,many,TGTGCCAGCTCTATGGGCAGCCTGGACTATGGCTACACCTTC,CASSMGSLDYGYTF
TRBV27,16,TRBD1,TRBJ1-4,NA,TGTGCCAGCAGTTCGGGACAGGAGAGCCCTAATGAAAAACTGTTTTTT,CASSSGQESPNEKLFF
TRBV7-2,15,TRBD1,TRBJ2-5,many,TGTGCCAGCAGCTTATATCAGGGGGCCCAAGAGACCCAGTACTTC,CASSLYQGAQETQYF
TRBV5-1,12,NA,TRBJ2-1,NA,TGCGCCAGCAGCTTGGAACTGACTGAGCAGTTCTTC,CASSLELTEQFF
TRBV25-1,15,NA,TRBJ1-2,few,TGTGCCAGCAGTGATATGGGACGCGGGGACGGATGCTACACCTTC,CASSDMGRGDGCYTF
TRBV6-6,14,NA,TRBJ2-7,few,TGTGCCAGCAGTTACTCGAAAGGGCCCTACGAGCAGTACTTC,CASSYSKGPYEQYF
TRBV11-3,14,TRBD1,TRBJ2-5,few,TGTGCCAGCAGCTTGGACAGGGGGACGAATGAGCAGTACTTC,CASSLDRGTNEQYF
TRBV7-2,17,NA,TRBJ2-1,NA,TGTGCCAGCAGCTTAGCGCGTAAAGCCTCTTCCTACAATGAGCAGTTCTTC,CASSLARKASSYNEQFF
TRBV6-2/TRBV6-3,17,NA,TRBJ2-1,NA,TGTGCCAGCAGTTATGGGGCAGCCCGAAGCTCCTACAATGAGCAGTTCTTC,CASSYGAARSSYNEQFF
TRBV5-6,14,NA,TRBJ2-7,NA,TGTGCCAGCAGCCCCCTCGGCAGGATCTACGAGCAGTACTTC,CASSPLGRIYEQYF
TRBV7-2,14,TRBD2,TRBJ2-7,NA,TGTGCCAGCAGCCCTGGGGGGGGAGTCTACGAGCAGTACTTC,CASSPGGGVYEQYF
TRBV18,15,TRBD1,TRBJ2-2,NA,TGTGCCAGCTCACTCCGACAGGGGAACACCGGGGAGCTGTTTTTT,CASSLRQGNTGELFF
TRBV18,15,NA,TRBJ1-1,NA,TGTGCCAGCTCACCGGGACAAAAGATGAACACTGAAGCTTTCTTT,CASSPGQKMNTEAFF
TRBV20-1,12,NA,TRBJ1-5,NA,TGCAGTGCTAGAATGGGGGAACAGCCCCAGCATTTT,CSARMGEQPQHF
TRBV11-2,14,TRBD1,TRBJ1-2,NA,TGTGCCAGCAGCTTAGACCGGACAGGTGGAGGCTACACCTTC,CASSLDRTGGGYTF
TRBV20-1,12,NA,TRBJ2-7,NA,TGCAGTGCTACCGGGGGAGTATACGAGCAGTACTTC,CSATGGVYEQYF
TRBV9,14,NA,TRBJ2-1,NA,TGTGCCAGCAGCCAACCGTTACAGGGAGATGAGCAGTTCTTC,CASSQPLQGDEQFF
TRBV6-1,15,NA,TRBJ2-3,once,TGTGCCAGCAGTACCCAAGGGGACCGCACAGATACGCAGTATTTT,CASSTQGDRTDTQYF
TRBV25-1,17,NA,TRBJ1-4,NA,TGTGCCAGCAGTCTGGGGGTATCAAGTGGGGGGCGAGAAAAACTGTTTTTT,CASSLGVSSGGREKLFF
TRBV20-1,13,NA,TRBJ2-7,few,TGCAGTGCTAGAGTAAAACAGTCCTACGAGCAGTACTTC,CSARVKQSYEQYF
TRBV7-8,16,TRBD2,TRBJ2-1,once,TGTGCCAGCGTCTCCGCTCCTAGCGGACTATACAATGAGCAGTTCTTC,CASVSAPSGLYNEQFF
TRBV7-2,15,NA,TRBJ1-1,NA,TGTGCCAGCAGCTTAGTTCCGGCCGCCTTAGGAGAAGCTTTCTTT,CASSLVPAALGEAFF
TRBV5-1,18,TRBD2,TRBJ2-1,NA,TGCGCCAGCAGCTCGCCTAGCGGGAGGGCCGGTACCTACAATGAGCAGTTCTTC,CASSSPSGRAGTYNEQFF
TRBV27,13,NA,TRBJ2-2,NA,TGTACCAGCAGTCCCACGAACACCGGGGAGCTGTTTTTT,CTSSPTNTGELFF
TRBV20-1,14,TRBD1,TRBJ2-5,NA,TGCAGTGCTGGACGACAGGGGGTATCGGAGACCCAGTACTTC,CSAGRQGVSETQYF
TRBV10-1,15,NA,TRBJ2-3,NA,TGCGCCAGCAGTGAGGGGCAGCCTAGCACAGATACGCAGTATTTT,CASSEGQPSTDTQYF
TRBV7-2,17,TRBD1,TRBJ2-3,NA,TGTGCCAGCAGCTCGCGGCCGCGGGGACAGGGAACAGATACGCAGTATTTT,CASSSRPRGQGTDTQYF
TRBV7-2,16,TRBD2,TRBJ2-7,few,TGTGCCAGCAGCTTAGGGGGTGGCGGGAGATCCAACGAGCAGTACTTC,CASSLGGGGRSNEQYF
TRBV4-3,16,NA,TRBJ2-3,few,TGCGCCAGCAGCCAAGATGGGGCAGCGAGCACAGATACGCAGTATTTT,CASSQDGAASTDTQYF